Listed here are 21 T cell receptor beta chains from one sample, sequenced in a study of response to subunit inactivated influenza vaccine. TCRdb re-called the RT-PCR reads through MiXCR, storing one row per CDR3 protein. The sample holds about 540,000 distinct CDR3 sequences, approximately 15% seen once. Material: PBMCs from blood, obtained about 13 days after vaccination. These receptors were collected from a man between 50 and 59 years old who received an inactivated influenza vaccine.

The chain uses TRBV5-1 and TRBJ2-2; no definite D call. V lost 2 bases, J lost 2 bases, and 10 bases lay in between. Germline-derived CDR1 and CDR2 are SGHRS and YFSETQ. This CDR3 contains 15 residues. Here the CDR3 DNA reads TGCGCCAGCAGCTTAATGGTTGTTAACACCGGGGAGCTGTTTTTT. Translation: CASSLMVVNTGELFF. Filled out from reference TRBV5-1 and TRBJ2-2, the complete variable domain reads KAGVTQTPRYLIKTRGQQVTLSCSPISGHRSVSWYQQTPGQGLQFLFEYFSETQRNKGNFPGRFSGRQFSNSRSEMNVSTLELGDSALYLCASSLMVVNTGELFFGEGSRLTVL.

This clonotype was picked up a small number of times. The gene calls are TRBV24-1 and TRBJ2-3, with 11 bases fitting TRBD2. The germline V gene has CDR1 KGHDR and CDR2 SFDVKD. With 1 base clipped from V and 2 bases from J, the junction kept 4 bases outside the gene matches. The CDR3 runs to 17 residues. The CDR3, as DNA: TGTGCCACCAGTGATTTAGGGACTAGCGGAACCACAGATACGCAGTATTTT. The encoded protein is CATSDLGTSGTTDTQYF.

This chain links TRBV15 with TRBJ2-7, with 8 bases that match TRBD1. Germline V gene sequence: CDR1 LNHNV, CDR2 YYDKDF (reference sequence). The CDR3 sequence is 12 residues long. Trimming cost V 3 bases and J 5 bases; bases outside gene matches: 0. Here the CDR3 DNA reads TGTGCCACCAGCAGGACAGGGGACGAGCAGTACTTC. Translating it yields CATSRTGDEQYF.

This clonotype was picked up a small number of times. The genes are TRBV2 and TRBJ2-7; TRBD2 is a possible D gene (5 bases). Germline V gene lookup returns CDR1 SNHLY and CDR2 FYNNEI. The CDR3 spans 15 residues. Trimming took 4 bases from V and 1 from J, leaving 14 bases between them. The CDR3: CASSGPGLTSYEQYF. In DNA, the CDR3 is TGTGCCAGCAGTGGCCCAGGACTGACTTCCTACGAGCAGTACTTC. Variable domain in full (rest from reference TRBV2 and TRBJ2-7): EPEVTQTPSHQVTQMGQEVILRCVPISNHLYFYWYRQILGQKVEFLVSFYNNEISEKSEIFDDQFSVERPDGSNFTLKIRSTKLEDSAMYFCASSGPGLTSYEQYFGPGTRLTVT.

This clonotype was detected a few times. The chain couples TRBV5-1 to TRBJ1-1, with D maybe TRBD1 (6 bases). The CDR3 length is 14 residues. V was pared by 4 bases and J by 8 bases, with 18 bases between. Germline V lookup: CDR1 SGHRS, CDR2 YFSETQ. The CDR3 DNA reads TGCGCCAGCAGCAGGAGGGGGGACGCGAGGGAAGCTTTCTTT. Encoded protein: CASSRRGDAREAFF.

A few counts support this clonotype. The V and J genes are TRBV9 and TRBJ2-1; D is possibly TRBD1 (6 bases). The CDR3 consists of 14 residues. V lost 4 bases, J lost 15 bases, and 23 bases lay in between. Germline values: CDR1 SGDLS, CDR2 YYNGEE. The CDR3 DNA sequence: TGTGCCAGCAGCCCAAACCGACCCGGGACACAAAGGTTCTTC. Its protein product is CASSPNRPGTQRFF.

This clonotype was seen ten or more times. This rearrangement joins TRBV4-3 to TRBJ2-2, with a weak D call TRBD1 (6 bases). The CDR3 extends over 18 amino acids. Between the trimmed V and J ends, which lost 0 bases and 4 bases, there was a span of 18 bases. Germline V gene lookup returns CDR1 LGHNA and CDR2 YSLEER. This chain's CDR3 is CASSQDTSGVGRTGELFF. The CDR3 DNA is TGCGCCAGCAGCCAAGATACCTCAGGGGTTGGGCGCACCGGGGAGCTGTTTTTT.

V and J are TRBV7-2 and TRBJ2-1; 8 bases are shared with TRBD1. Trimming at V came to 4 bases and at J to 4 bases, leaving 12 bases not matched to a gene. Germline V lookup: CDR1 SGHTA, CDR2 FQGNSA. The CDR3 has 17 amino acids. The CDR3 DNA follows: TGTGCCAGCAGCTCTAGCTCCGGGACAGGAACATACAATGAGCAGTTCTTC. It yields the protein CASSSSSGTGTYNEQFF.

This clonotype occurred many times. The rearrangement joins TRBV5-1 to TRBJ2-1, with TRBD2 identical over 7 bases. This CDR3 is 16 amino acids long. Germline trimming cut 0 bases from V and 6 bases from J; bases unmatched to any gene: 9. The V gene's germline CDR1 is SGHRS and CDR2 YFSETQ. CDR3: CASSLVIGRWRNEQFF. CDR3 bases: TGCGCCAGCAGCTTGGTTATCGGGAGGTGGCGCAATGAGCAGTTCTTC.

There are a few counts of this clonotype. CDR3: CATTYPIIRDIGGYTF. Written as DNA, the CDR3 is TGTGCCACCACATACCCCATTATCCGGGACATTGGAGGCTACACCTTC. The chain uses TRBV24-1 and TRBJ1-2; a weak D match, TRBD1 (6 bases). CDR3 length equals 16 residues. V was cut by 8 bases and J by 8 bases, with 26 bases left in between. CDR1 and CDR2 (germline): KGHDR, SFDVKD.

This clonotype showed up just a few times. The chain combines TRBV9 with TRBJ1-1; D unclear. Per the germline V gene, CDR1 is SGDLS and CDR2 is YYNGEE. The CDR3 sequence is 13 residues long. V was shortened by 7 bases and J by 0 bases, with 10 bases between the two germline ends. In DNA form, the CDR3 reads TGTGCCAGCGCCGCGGGAATGAACACTGAAGCTTTCTTT. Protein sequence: CASAAGMNTEAFF.

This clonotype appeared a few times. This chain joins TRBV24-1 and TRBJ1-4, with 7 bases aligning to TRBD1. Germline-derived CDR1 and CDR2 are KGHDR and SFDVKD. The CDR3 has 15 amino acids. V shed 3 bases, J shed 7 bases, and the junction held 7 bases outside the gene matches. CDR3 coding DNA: TGTGCCACCAGTGATCCCCGACAGGGCGCTGAAAAACTGTTTTTT. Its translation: CATSDPRQGAEKLFF.

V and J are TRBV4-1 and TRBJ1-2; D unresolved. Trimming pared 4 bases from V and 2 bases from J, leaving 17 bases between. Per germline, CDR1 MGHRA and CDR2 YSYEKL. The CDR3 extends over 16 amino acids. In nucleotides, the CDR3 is TGCGCCAGCAGCCCCCAAAGCCGGGAGGGAAACTATGGCTACACCTTC. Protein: CASSPQSREGNYGYTF.

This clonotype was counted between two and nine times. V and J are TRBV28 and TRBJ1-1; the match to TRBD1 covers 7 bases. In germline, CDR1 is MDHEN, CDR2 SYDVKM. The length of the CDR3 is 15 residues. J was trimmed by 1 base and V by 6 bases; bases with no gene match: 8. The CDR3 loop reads CASRPSRQGNTEAFF. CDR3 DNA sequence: TGTGCCAGCAGACCGTCCCGACAGGGGAACACTGAAGCTTTCTTT.

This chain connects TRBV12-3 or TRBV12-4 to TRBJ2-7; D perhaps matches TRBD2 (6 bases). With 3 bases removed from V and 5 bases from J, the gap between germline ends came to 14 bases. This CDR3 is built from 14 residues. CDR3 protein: CASSFAGSFDEQYF. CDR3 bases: TGTGCCAGCAGTTTCGCCGGGAGCTTTGACGAGCAGTACTTC.

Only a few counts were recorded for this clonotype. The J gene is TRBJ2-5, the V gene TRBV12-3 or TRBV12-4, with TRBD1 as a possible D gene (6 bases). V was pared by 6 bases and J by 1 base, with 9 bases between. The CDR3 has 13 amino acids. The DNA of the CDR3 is TGTGCCAGCAGGATGGACAGCCAAGAGACCCAGTACTTC. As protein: CASRMDSQETQYF.

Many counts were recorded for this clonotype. The CDR3 region has the DNA TGTGCCAGCAGTTTACCCGGAGGAGAGACCCAGTACTTC. It yields the protein CASSLPGGETQYF. This chain links TRBV28 with TRBJ2-5; TRBD2 is a possible D gene (5 bases). Trimming cost V 2 bases and J 4 bases, with 8 bases left between them. Germline-derived CDR1 and CDR2 are MDHEN and SYDVKM. The CDR3 is 13 amino acids.

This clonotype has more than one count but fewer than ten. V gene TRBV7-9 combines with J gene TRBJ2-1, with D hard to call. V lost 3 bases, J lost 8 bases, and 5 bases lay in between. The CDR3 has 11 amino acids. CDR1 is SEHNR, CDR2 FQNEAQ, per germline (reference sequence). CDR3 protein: CASSFKYEQFF. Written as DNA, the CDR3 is TGTGCCAGCAGCTTCAAATATGAGCAGTTCTTC. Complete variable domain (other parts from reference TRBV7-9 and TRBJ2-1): DTGVSQNPRHKITKRGQNVTFRCDPISEHNRLYWYRQTLGQGPEFLTYFQNEAQLEKSRLLSDRFSAERPKGSFSTLEIQRTEQGDSAMYLCASSFKYEQFFGPGTRLTVL.

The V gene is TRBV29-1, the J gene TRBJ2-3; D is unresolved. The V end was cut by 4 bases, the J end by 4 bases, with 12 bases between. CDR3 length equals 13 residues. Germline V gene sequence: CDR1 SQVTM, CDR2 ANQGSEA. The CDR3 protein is CSVAHPTPDTQYF. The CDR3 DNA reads TGCAGCGTTGCCCACCCCACCCCAGATACGCAGTATTTT.

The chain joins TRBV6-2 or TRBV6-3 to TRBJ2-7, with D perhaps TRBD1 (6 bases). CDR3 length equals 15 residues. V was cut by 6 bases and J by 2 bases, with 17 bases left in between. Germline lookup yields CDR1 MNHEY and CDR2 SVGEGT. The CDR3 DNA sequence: TGTGCCAGCAGCCTTGGGGGCAGTCAAGCCTACGAGCAGTACTTC. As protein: CASSLGGSQAYEQYF.

CDR3 in amino acids: CASNLSGANVLTF. CDR3 nucleotide sequence: TGTGCCAGCAATCTATCTGGGGCCAACGTCCTGACTTTC. J is TRBJ2-6 and V is TRBV6-2 or TRBV6-3, with D unclear. The germline V and J ends were trimmed by 7 bases and 1 base, with 5 bases remaining between them. Germline CDR1 reads MNHEY; CDR2 reads SVGEGT. The CDR3 length is 13 residues.